Presented here are 32 T cell receptor beta chains from one specimen sequenced in a study of beta chain features in type 1 diabetes. Study-wide points: Among patients with Type 1 diabetes, TCRB CDR3s were moderately but significantly shorter in every one of the four CD4+ subsets.

The sequenced template was cDNA made from the entire isolated RNA. Here immunoSEQ multiplex PCR was the method, and the copy in TCRdb shows in-frame clones only, minus some. The repertoire holds roughly 350,000 clones, 8.5% to 10% seen once, with about 0.6% in the top ten. No antigen has been identified for these receptors. The sequencing input was central memory CD4+ T cells from blood. Receptors were obtained from a man aged 25-45 years with type 1 diabetes.

This CDR3 reads CASSFPGGDGETQYF. CDR3 DNA: TGTGCCAGCAGTTTCCCAGGGGGCGATGGGGAGACCCAGTACTTC. This chain connects TRBV6-6 to TRBJ2-5; 8 positions agree with TRBD1. The CDR3 is 15 amino acids. V gave up 4 bases and J gave up 5 bases; unmatched junction bases: 9. The V gene's germline CDR1 is MNHNY and CDR2 SVGAGI (reference sequence).

Of note for this clone: It is likely a read error: a sequence one base away is far more abundant. This chain joins TRBV5-6 and TRBJ2-1; D possibly corresponds to TRBD2 (5 bases). This CDR3 spans 15 amino acids. V was shortened by 0 bases and J by 2 bases, with 9 bases between the two germline ends. Germline V gene sequence: CDR1 SGHDT, CDR2 YYEEEE. The CDR3 is CASSLDMTTYNEQFF. As DNA, the CDR3 is TGTGCCAGCAGCTTGGATATGACTACCTACAATGAGCAGTTCTTC.

This clone showed up just a few times. The genes are TRBV21-1 and TRBJ2-4; the DNA was not compared with TRBD1, the D call given in the table. TRBV21-1 is listed as a pseudogene. The CDR3 sequence is 17 residues long. CDR3 in amino acids: CASSKDRDRAPEDIQYF. CDR3 DNA sequence: TGTGCCAGCAGCAAAGATCGGGACAGGGCCCCGGAGGACATTCAGTACTTC.

This clone has ten or more counts. V and J are TRBV4-2 and TRBJ2-1; D possibly corresponds to TRBD1 (6 bases). CDR1 is LGHNA and CDR2 is YNFKEQ in the germline V gene. V lost 8 bases and J lost 0, with 14 bases in between. The CDR3 loop spans 15 amino acids. The CDR3 region has the DNA TGTGCCAGCGGGGCGGACAGCCTCTCCTACAATGAGCAGTTCTTC. It specifies CASGADSLSYNEQFF.

The genes are TRBV5-6 and TRBJ2-5; D uncertain. V was clipped by 4 bases and J by 0 bases, with 7 bases between them. Germline V CDR1 and CDR2: SGHDT, YYEEEE. This CDR3 has 13 residues. This CDR3 is CASSAQNQETQYF. CDR3 DNA sequence: TGTGCCAGCAGCGCCCAGAACCAAGAGACCCAGTACTTC. Using reference TRBV5-6 and TRBJ2-5 for the parts outside the CDR3, the full variable domain is DAGVTQSPTHLIKTRGQQVTLRCSPKSGHDTVSWYQQALGQGPQFIFQYYEEEERQRGNFPDRFSGHQFPNYSSELNVNALLLGDSALYLCASSAQNQETQYFGPGTRLLVL.

This clone was detected only a few times. J is TRBJ2-2 and V is TRBV4-1, with 8 bases lining up with TRBD2. Germline CDR1 MGHRA, CDR2 YSYEKL. V shed 2 bases and J 7 bases; nucleotides not matched to a gene: 9. The CDR3 contains 16 residues. The CDR3 region has the DNA TGCGCCAGCAGCCAAAGGAGCGGGAGAGCTGGCGGGGAGCTGTTTTTT. It is translated as CASSQRSGRAGGELFF.

This clone was counted only a few times. The chain employs TRBV27 and TRBJ1-5, with TRBD1 matching 9 bases. CDR3 length equals 16 residues. From germline, CDR1 is MNHEY and CDR2 SMNVEV (reference sequence). V gave up 4 bases and J gave up 6 bases; unmatched junction bases: 10. CDR3 in DNA: TGTGCCAGCAGTTCCTCGACAGGGGGACGCGCTCAGCCCCAGCATTTT. Amino acids: CASSSSTGGRAQPQHF.

Of note for this clone: A read error may account for a junction end that differs from germline. The V and J genes are TRBV10-3 and TRBJ2-7; unclear D gene. Per germline, CDR1 ENHRY and CDR2 SYGVKD. The CDR3 is 11 residues long. The CDR3, as DNA: TGTGCCAGCAGTTACTCCATCGAGCAGTACTTC. It encodes CASSYSIEQYF.

This clone was detected many times. V usage is TRBV25-1 and J usage is TRBJ2-2; possible D gene TRBD1, 5 bases. V was trimmed by 5 bases and J by 6 bases, leaving 7 bases between them. Germline V lookup: CDR1 MGHDK, CDR2 SYGVNS. This CDR3 is 12 amino acids long. The CDR3: CASSSGSGELFF. For the CDR3, the DNA is TGTGCCAGCAGTTCAGGGTCCGGGGAGCTGTTTTTT.

The rearrangement uses TRBV15 and TRBJ1-5; D is undetermined. Germline assignment: CDR1 LNHNV and CDR2 YYDKDF (reference sequence). The CDR3 runs to 13 residues. V lost 0 bases and J 5 bases, leaving 5 bases between the germline ends. CDR3 DNA: TGTGCCACCAGCAGAGACCAGGATCAGCCCCAGCATTTT. The encoded protein is CATSRDQDQPQHF.

This clone has more than one count but fewer than ten. V is TRBV4-2 and J is TRBJ2-4; 11 nucleotides align to TRBD2. The length of the CDR3 is 15 residues. V shed 3 bases, J shed 15 bases, and the junction held 13 bases outside the gene matches. The germline gives CDR1 LGHNA, CDR2 YNFKEQ. This CDR3 reads CASSQSTLSGGGRYF. Written as DNA, the CDR3 is TGTGCCAGCAGCCAGTCCACCCTTAGCGGGGGGGGTCGGTACTTC.

The chain joins TRBV5-8 to TRBJ2-2, with D tentatively TRBD1 or TRBD2 (5 bases each). Germline CDR1 reads SGHTS; CDR2 reads YDEGEE. The germline V and J ends were trimmed by 5 bases and 6 bases, with 17 bases remaining between them. This CDR3 is built from 15 residues. The CDR3 DNA is TGTGCCAGCAGGGGAAGGGAATCGGGACCCGGGGAGCTGTTTTTT. It yields the protein CASRGRESGPGELFF.

The genes are TRBV19 and TRBJ2-1; TRBD1 matches at 10 bases. This CDR3 spans 17 amino acids. Germline V gene lookup returns CDR1 LNHDA and CDR2 SQIVND (reference sequence). V shed 4 bases, J shed 2 bases, and the junction held 8 bases outside the gene matches. The CDR3 nucleotides are TGTGCCAGTAGTACCTTAAGACAGGGGGCGGCCTACAATGAGCAGTTCTTC. It encodes CASSTLRQGAAYNEQFF.

This clone has only a few counts. This chain joins TRBV11-3 and TRBJ2-5; perhaps TRBD1 as D (6 bases). This CDR3 region has 12 residues. Trimming removed 4 bases at V and 4 bases at J, with 7 bases between. Germline V gene lookup returns CDR1 SGHNT and CDR2 YENEEA. The CDR3 here is CASSSDRETQYF. CDR3 DNA sequence: TGTGCCAGCAGCTCGGACAGAGAGACCCAGTACTTC.

This clone was detected many times. The chain carries TRBV28 and TRBJ2-7, with D unresolved. Germline V CDR1 and CDR2: MDHEN, SYDVKM. This CDR3 region has 13 residues. V lost 7 bases and J lost 3, with 13 bases in between. The CDR3 loop is CASTGRTSYEQYF. The CDR3 nucleotides are TGTGCCAGCACTGGCAGGACGAGCTACGAGCAGTACTTC.

Ten or more counts support this clone. The chain carries TRBV18 and TRBJ1-4, with D uncertain. V gave up 4 bases and J gave up 0 bases, with 6 bases separating them. Germline values: CDR1 KGHSH, CDR2 LQKENI. CDR3 size: 14 residues. The CDR3 nucleotides read TGTGCCAGCTCACAGAGCGCAACTAATGAAAAACTGTTTTTT. Translating gives CASSQSATNEKLFF.

Only a few counts were recorded for this clone. This chain joins TRBV6-4 and TRBJ1-2; the D is unclear. The CDR3 contains 13 residues. Per germline, CDR1 MRHNA and CDR2 SNTAGT. The V and J ends lost 3 bases and 6 bases respectively, with 11 bases between them. CDR3 DNA: TGTGCCAGCAGTGAAGAATGGGGAAATGGCTACACCTTC. This sequence encodes CASSEEWGNGYTF.

This clone has at least ten counts. The junction departs from germline at one end; a sequencing error may be responsible. The rearrangement links TRBV18 to TRBJ1-2; TRBD1 might be the D (5 bases). This CDR3 has 13 residues. Germline assignment: CDR1 KGHSH and CDR2 LQKENI. CDR3 loop: CASLPSGVDGYTF. CDR3 bases: TGTGCCAGCTTACCATCGGGGGTGGATGGCTACACCTTC.

This clone showed up just a few times. The chain is built from TRBV6-1 and TRBJ2-3, with a tentative D call TRBD1 (6 bases). V lost 8 bases and J lost 0, with 9 bases in between. Looked up from germline, CDR1 is MNHNS and CDR2 is SASEGT. The CDR3 length is 13 residues. In DNA form, the CDR3 reads TGTGCCAGCCGGACAGTAAGCACAGATACGCAGTATTTT. Its protein is CASRTVSTDTQYF.

This clone occurred a few times. This sequence joins TRBV9 and TRBJ2-7; TRBD1 or TRBD2 may be the D gene (5 bases each). This CDR3 spans 15 amino acids. Germline CDR1 is SGDLS and CDR2 is YYNGEE. V was pared by 4 bases and J by 3 bases, with 17 bases between. The CDR3 protein is CASSPSGTGLYEQYF. The CDR3, as DNA: TGTGCCAGCAGCCCATCCGGGACGGGCCTCTACGAGCAGTACTTC.

This rearrangement joins TRBV6-5 to TRBJ2-7; 7 bases are shared with TRBD1. In germline, CDR1 is MNHEY, CDR2 SVGAGI. The CDR3 contains 14 residues. Trimming took 5 bases from V and 3 from J; bases not matched to a gene: 7. The CDR3 region is CASSPGQFNYEQYF. In DNA form, the CDR3 reads TGTGCCAGCAGTCCGGGACAGTTCAACTACGAGCAGTACTTC.

The chain combines TRBV27 with TRBJ1-1; 9 nucleotides match TRBD1. Unmatched junction bases numbered 8, after V lost 5 bases and J lost 4 bases. This CDR3 comprises 15 residues. From germline, CDR1 is MNHEY and CDR2 SMNVEV (reference sequence). The CDR3 bases are TGTGCCAGCAGTACACGACAGGGGGGAGGCACTGAAGCTTTCTTT. Encoded protein: CASSTRQGGGTEAFF.

CDR3 DNA: TGTGCCAGCAGTTACTGGGAGGAAGATACGCAGTATTTT. Translation: CASSYWEEDTQYF. V gene TRBV6-5 combines with J gene TRBJ2-3; maybe TRBD2 (6 bases). CDR3 length equals 13 residues. Germline values: CDR1 MNHEY, CDR2 SVGAGI. V was clipped by 1 base and J by 5 bases, with 7 bases between them.

This clone was counted a few times. This likely reflects a read error, since a far larger clone is one base away. V is TRBV6-6 and J is TRBJ2-7; no firm D call. The CDR3 runs to 11 residues. V was trimmed by 6 bases and J by 2 bases, leaving 5 bases between them. The germline CDR1 and CDR2 sequences are MNHNY and SVGAGI (reference sequence). The CDR3 coding sequence is TGTGCCAGCAGCTTACCCTACGAGCAGTACTTC. Amino acids: CASSLPYEQYF.

The rearrangement links TRBV6-5 to TRBJ1-1; the match to TRBD1 covers 9 bases. V lost 6 bases to trimming and J lost 6 bases; unmatched junction nucleotides: 8. This CDR3 is 14 amino acids long. Germline V gene lookup returns CDR1 MNHEY and CDR2 SVGAGI. The CDR3 DNA reads TGTGCCAGCAGCAGGGACAGGGAAAGCGCTGAAGCTTTCTTT. It encodes CASSRDRESAEAFF.

This clone has only a few counts. The chain uses TRBV7-8 and TRBJ2-1, with 9 bases that match TRBD1. V was clipped by 1 base and J by 3 bases; unmatched bases: 4. The CDR3 runs 16 residues. From germline, CDR1 is SGHVS and CDR2 FQNEAQ. The CDR3 DNA sequence: TGTGCCAGCAGCTTAGAGGGGGACAGGGTCTACAATGAGCAGTTCTTC. Its protein is CASSLEGDRVYNEQFF.

This clone has at least ten counts. This sample also contains other DNA sequences that code for the same CDR3. The V gene is TRBV28, the J gene TRBJ2-7; no clear D. This CDR3 spans 11 amino acids. The germline V gene encodes CDR1 MDHEN and CDR2 SYDVKM. Trimming took off 6 bases at V and 2 bases at J, with 5 bases between the two ends. CDR3 sequence reads: CASSQTYEQYF. The CDR3 DNA reads as TGTGCCAGCAGCCAGACCTACGAGCAGTACTTC.

This chain connects TRBV28 to TRBJ2-3, with D unclear. CDR3 length equals 15 residues. Germline values: CDR1 MDHEN, CDR2 SYDVKM. Deletions cut 1 base from V and 2 bases from J, with 10 bases between. Here the CDR3 reads CASSLSPPNTDTQYF. CDR3 nucleotide sequence: TGTGCCAGCAGTTTATCCCCGCCAAACACAGATACGCAGTATTTT. The variable domain in full, completed from reference TRBV28 and TRBJ2-3, reads DVKVTQSSRYLVKRTGEKVFLECVQDMDHENMFWYRQDPGLGLRLIYFSYDVKMKEKGDIPEGYSVSREKKERFSLILESASTNQTSMYLCASSLSPPNTDTQYFGPGTRLTVL.

This clone turned up a few times. J is TRBJ2-1 and V is TRBV7-2, with 9 bases matching TRBD2. Trimming cost V 2 bases and J 5 bases; bases outside gene matches: 4. The CDR3 sequence is 15 residues long. Germline assignment: CDR1 SGHTA and CDR2 FQGNSA. This CDR3 is CASSLSGRLNNEQFF. CDR3 DNA: TGTGCCAGCAGCTTAAGCGGGAGGCTTAACAATGAGCAGTTCTTC.

The V and J genes are TRBV2 and TRBJ1-2; D might be TRBD1 (6 bases). Trimming removed 6 bases at V and 0 bases at J, with 11 bases between. CDR1 SNHLY and CDR2 FYNNEI come from the germline V gene. The CDR3 has 14 amino acids. CDR3 amino acids: CASSTGTANYGYTF. The CDR3 DNA is TGTGCCAGCAGCACAGGGACTGCTAACTATGGCTACACCTTC.

Many counts were recorded for this clone. The chain uses TRBV9 and TRBJ1-1; D gene uncertain. The length of the CDR3 is 14 residues. Trimming shortened V by 0 bases and J by 1 base, and 7 bases separated the two germline ends. The germline CDR1 and CDR2 sequences are SGDLS and YYNGEE. CDR3 in amino acids: CASSVGNQNTEAFF. The CDR3 DNA reads TGTGCCAGCAGCGTAGGGAACCAGAACACTGAAGCTTTCTTT.

This clone was counted many times. The chain is built from TRBV25-1 and TRBJ2-1, with a weak D call TRBD1 (6 bases). Germline V gene sequence: CDR1 MGHDK, CDR2 SYGVNS. This CDR3 has 12 amino acids. Trimming shortened V by 6 bases and J by 8 bases, and 11 bases separated the two germline ends. CDR3 DNA: TGTGCCAGCAGAGGACAGTTTGATGAGCAGTTCTTC. Its protein product is CASRGQFDEQFF.